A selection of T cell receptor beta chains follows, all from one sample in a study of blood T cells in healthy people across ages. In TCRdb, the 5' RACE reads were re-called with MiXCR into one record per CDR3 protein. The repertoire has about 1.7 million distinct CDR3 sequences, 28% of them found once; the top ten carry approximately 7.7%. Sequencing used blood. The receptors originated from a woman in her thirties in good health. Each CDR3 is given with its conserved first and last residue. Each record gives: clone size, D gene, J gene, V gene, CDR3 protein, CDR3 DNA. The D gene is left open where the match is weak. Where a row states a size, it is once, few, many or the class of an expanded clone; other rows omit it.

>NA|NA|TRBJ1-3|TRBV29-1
CSVYEGSGNTIYF
TGCAGCGTCTATGAGGGTTCGGGAAACACCATATATTTT
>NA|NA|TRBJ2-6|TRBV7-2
CASSPKAQPRVRTF
TGTGCCAGCAGCCCCAAGGCACAGCCCCGGGTCCGGACTTTC
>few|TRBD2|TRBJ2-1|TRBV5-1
CASSLELAVNEQFF
TGCGCCAGCAGCTTGGAACTAGCGGTCAATGAGCAGTTCTTC
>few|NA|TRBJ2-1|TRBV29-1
CSVNQGDSYNEQFF
TGCAGCGTCAACCAGGGTGACTCCTACAATGAGCAGTTCTTC
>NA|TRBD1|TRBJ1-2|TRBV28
CASRAPGTGLYGYTF
TGTGCCAGCAGGGCCCCCGGGACAGGCCTCTATGGCTACACCTTC
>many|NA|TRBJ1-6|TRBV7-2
CASSLASGTRSPLHF
TGTGCCAGCAGCTTAGCCTCAGGGACGCGTTCACCCCTCCACTTT
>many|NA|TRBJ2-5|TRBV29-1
CSVGTDIRETQYF
TGCAGCGTTGGGACCGACATTCGGGAGACCCAGTACTTC
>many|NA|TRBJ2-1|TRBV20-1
CSAAPPGEYNEQFF
TGCAGTGCAGCCCCCCCAGGGGAGTACAATGAGCAGTTCTTC
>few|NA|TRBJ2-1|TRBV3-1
CASNPARGGYNEQFF
TGTGCCAGCAACCCGGCCCGGGGAGGCTACAATGAGCAGTTCTTC
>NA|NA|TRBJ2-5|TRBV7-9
CASRSDPETQYF
TGTGCCAGCAGGTCGGACCCCGAGACCCAGTACTTC
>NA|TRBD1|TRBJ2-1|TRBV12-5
CVSGLDRGNEQFF
TGTGTTAGTGGTTTGGACAGGGGCAATGAGCAGTTCTTC
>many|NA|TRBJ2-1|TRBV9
CASSLDTVGMQFF
TGTGCCAGCAGCCTAGATACTGTGGGGATGCAGTTCTTC
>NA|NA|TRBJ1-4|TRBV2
CASSDIQGRVKLFF
TGTGCCAGCAGTGATATCCAGGGGAGGGTAAAACTGTTTTTT
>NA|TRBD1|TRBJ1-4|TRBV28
CASSWDRANEKLFF
TGTGCCAGCAGTTGGGACAGGGCTAATGAAAAACTGTTTTTT
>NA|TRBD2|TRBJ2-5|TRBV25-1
CASSPPGLAGKTQYF
TGTGCCAGCAGTCCCCCGGGACTAGCGGGAAAGACCCAGTACTTC
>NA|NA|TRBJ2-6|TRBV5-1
CASRRRGTGANVLTF
TGCGCCAGCAGACGTAGGGGGACTGGGGCCAACGTCCTGACTTTC
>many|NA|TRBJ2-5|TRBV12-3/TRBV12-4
CASSFGAQETQYF
TGTGCCAGCAGTTTCGGCGCACAAGAGACCCAGTACTTC
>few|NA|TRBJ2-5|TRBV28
CASSTTGIQKETQYF
TGTGCCAGCAGTACAACAGGGATCCAGAAAGAGACCCAGTACTTC
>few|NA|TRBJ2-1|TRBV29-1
CSVGLILAYDNEQFF
TGCAGCGTAGGCCTAATTCTAGCGTACGACAATGAGCAGTTCTTC
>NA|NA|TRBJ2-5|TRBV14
CASSPTSRGTRETQYF
TGTGCCAGCAGCCCTACGAGTAGGGGGACCCGGGAGACCCAGTACTTC
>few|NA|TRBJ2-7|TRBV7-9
CASSLTSSDEQYF
TGTGCCAGCAGCTTGACCTCTAGCGACGAGCAGTACTTC
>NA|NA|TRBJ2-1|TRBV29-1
CGVEVRGRGYNEQFF
TGCGGCGTTGAAGTTCGTGGGAGAGGCTACAATGAGCAGTTCTTC
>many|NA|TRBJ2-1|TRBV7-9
CASSLAKRNEQFF
TGTGCCAGCAGCTTAGCCAAGCGGAATGAGCAGTTCTTC
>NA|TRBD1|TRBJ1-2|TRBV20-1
CSAAPGQGFSGYTF
TGCAGTGCCGCGCCGGGACAGGGTTTCTCTGGCTACACCTTC
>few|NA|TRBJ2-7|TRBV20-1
CSANPNEGARNYEQYF
TGCAGTGCTAATCCTAACGAAGGGGCCCGGAACTACGAGCAGTACTTC
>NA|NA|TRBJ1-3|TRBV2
CASTDSSGNTIYF
TGTGCCAGCACTGACAGCTCTGGAAACACCATATATTTT
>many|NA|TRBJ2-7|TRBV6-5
CASSTTRTGAYEQYF
TGTGCCAGCAGCACGACTAGGACCGGAGCCTACGAGCAGTACTTC
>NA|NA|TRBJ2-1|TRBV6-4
CASSEDGFADNEQFF
TGTGCCAGCAGTGAGGATGGTTTCGCCGACAATGAGCAGTTCTTC
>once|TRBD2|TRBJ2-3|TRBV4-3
CASSQVLAGGSDTQDF
TGCGCCAGCAGCCAAGTCCTCGCGGGAGGATCGGATACGCAGGATTTT
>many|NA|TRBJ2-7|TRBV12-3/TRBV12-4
CASQTGREQYF
TGTGCCAGTCAAACAGGGAGGGAGCAGTACTTC
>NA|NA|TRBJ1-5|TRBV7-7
CASSWVGGQPQHF
TGTGCCAGCAGCTGGGTAGGAGGGCAGCCCCAGCATTTT